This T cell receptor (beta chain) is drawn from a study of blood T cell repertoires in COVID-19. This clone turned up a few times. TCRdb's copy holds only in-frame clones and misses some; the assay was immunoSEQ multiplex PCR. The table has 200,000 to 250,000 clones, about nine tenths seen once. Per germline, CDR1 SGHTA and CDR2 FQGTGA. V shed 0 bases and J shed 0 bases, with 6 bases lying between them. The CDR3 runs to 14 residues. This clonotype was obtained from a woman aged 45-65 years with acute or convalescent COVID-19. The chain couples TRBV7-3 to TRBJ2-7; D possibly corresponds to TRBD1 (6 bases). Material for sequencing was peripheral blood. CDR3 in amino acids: CASSLTDSSYEQYF. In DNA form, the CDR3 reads TGTGCCAGCAGCTTAACGGACAGCTCCTACGAGCAGTACTTC.